The clone carrying this T cell receptor beta chain was seen only a few times. The antigen remains undetermined. The library was made from cDNA and included unique molecular identifiers. Yield was 500,000 or so cDNA molecules from around 1 to 9.1 million T cells. TCRdb re-analysed the PCR reads in MiXCR, keeping a single row per CDR3 protein. The sample includes hundreds of thousands of distinct CDR3 sequences, more than 50% of them seen just once. The sample belongs to a study of post-analysis software for immune sequencing data. Study-level background: The courses of disease that were included comprised relapsing-remitting, secondary progressive and progressive-relapsing multiple sclerosis.

Study-wide results and limits: Pronounced co-clustering by F measure was evident among identically batched samples. Patients carried five TRBV segments more frequently than controls did, and TRBV5-6, TRBV5-1 and TRBV20-1 were among them. Normalized Chao1 diversity was significantly lower in multiple sclerosis patients than in controls.

Germline V gives CDR1 SQVTM, CDR2 ANQGSEA. The CDR3 is 14 amino acids. Trimming removed 4 bases at V and 7 bases at J, with 17 bases between. Sequencing was done on a sample of blood. The TCR was taken from a girl aged 2 to 10 with multiple sclerosis. The rearrangement joins TRBV29-1 to TRBJ2-1; no reliable D call. The CDR3 DNA reads TGCAGCGTTGGCTTCGGGTCGCAGTTAAATGAGCAGTTCTTC. Translated, it gives CSVGFGSQLNEQFF.